The clone carrying this TCR beta chain occurred many times. Its antigen is unknown. This sample stems from a study of T cell repertoires in cytomegalovirus infection. TCRdb re-called the reads through MiXCR, storing one row per CDR3 protein. The top ten clones hold about an eighth of a sample with about 830,000 distinct CDR3 sequences, approximately 32% of them seen once. The V end lost 2 bases, the J end lost 6 bases, and 8 bases lay between the germline ends. The CDR3 is 13 amino acids. Per the germline V gene, CDR1 is MDHEN and CDR2 is SYDVKM. The sequence derives from a human donor in good health (CMV status not recorded). Some clones in this sample may be carry-over from other donors' samples. The specimen comprised cultured CD8+ T cells from PBMCs, sampled from culture after CMV antigen stimulation. The V call is TRBV28, the J call TRBJ2-1; D tentatively fits TRBD1 or TRBD2 (5 bases each). The CDR3 loop reads CASSLEGINEQFF. CDR3 coding DNA: TGTGCCAGCAGTTTAGAGGGGATCAATGAGCAGTTCTTC.